This T cell receptor (beta chain) stems from a study of identical twins. V gave up 5 bases and J gave up 2 bases, with 12 bases separating them. CDR3 length equals 13 residues. From germline, CDR1 is SQVTM and CDR2 ANQGSEA. This clonotype turned up a few times. Its cognate antigen is unknown. TCRdb processed the 5' RACE reads anew with MiXCR; each CDR3 protein has one entry. Counted here are about 460,000 distinct CDR3 sequences, approximately 14% occurring once; the ten biggest clones make up approximately 0.52%. Study results and caveats: Twins shared out-of-frame alpha sequences with excess low generation probability.

These sequences were also reported in another study, on yellow fever vaccine responses in identical twins.

This chain joins TRBV29-1 and TRBJ1-1, with TRBD1 as a possible D gene (6 bases). Sequenced material: CD4+ T cells sorted from blood. The sequence was obtained from a woman aged 18-30 years in good health. The CDR3 DNA sequence: TGCAGCGTTTCACAGGGAAGTAACACTGAAGCTTTCTTT. It yields the protein CSVSQGSNTEAFF.